The 8 T cell receptor beta chains listed next were all sequenced from one sample in a study of coeliac disease. TCRdb's copy holds only in-frame clones and misses some; the assay was immunoSEQ multiplex PCR. The data hold over a thousand clones, with around 54% observed a single time. Sample: intraepithelial lymphocytes from the gut. The source is a man aged 65-85 years without celiac disease.

This rearrangement joins TRBV2 to TRBJ1-2, with 7 positions matching TRBD1. Per germline, CDR1 SNHLY and CDR2 FYNNEI. This CDR3 is 13 amino acids long. J lost 6 bases, V lost 8 bases, and 9 bases had no gene match. CDR3 residues: CASAGTAMHGYTF. CDR3 DNA: TGTGCCAGCGCTGGGACAGCCATGCATGGCTACACCTTC.

The chain employs TRBV1 and TRBJ2-1; no check of the table's D call, TRBD2, against the DNA was made. TRBV1 is annotated as a pseudogene. This CDR3 comprises 15 residues. This CDR3 is CTSSPFPDFDNEQFF. CDR3 sequence (DNA): TGCACCAGCAGCCCCTTCCCGGACTTTGACAATGAGCAGTTCTTC.

This rearrangement joins TRBV6-5 to TRBJ2-1, with D possibly TRBD2 on 6 matching bases. The CDR3 spans 14 residues. Germline CDR1 is MNHEY and CDR2 is SVGAGI. V gave up 2 bases and J gave up 9 bases, with 14 bases separating them. In DNA form, the CDR3 reads TGTGCCAGCAGTTACAGGGGACTGGGGGGTGAGCAGTTCTTC. It is translated as CASSYRGLGGEQFF.

This clone is large. The V gene is TRBV7-2, the J gene TRBJ2-7; the match to TRBD2 covers 7 bases. Germline V gene lookup returns CDR1 SGHTA and CDR2 FQGNSA. This CDR3 region has 13 residues. V shed 1 base, J shed 6 bases, and the junction held 3 bases outside the gene matches. CDR3 region: CASSLGLASEQYF. The DNA for the CDR3 is TGTGCCAGCAGCTTAGGACTAGCTTCCGAGCAGTACTTC.

This clone has a handful of counts. V gene TRBV21-1 combines with J gene TRBJ2-3; the table assigns TRBD2, which was not confirmed against the DNA. TRBV21-1 is deemed a pseudogene. CDR3 length: 16 residues. The CDR3 DNA follows: TGTGCCAGCAGACCGGGACTAGCCCCTGGGAAAGATACGCAGTATTTT. Protein: CASRPGLAPGKDTQYF.

The V call is TRBV27, the J call TRBJ1-4; 7 nucleotides line up with TRBD1. CDR1 is MNHEY, CDR2 SMNVEV, per germline (reference sequence). This CDR3 has 15 residues. V gave up 4 bases and J gave up 0 bases; unmatched junction bases: 2. CDR3 loop: CASSSQGATNEKLFF. In DNA form, the CDR3 reads TGTGCCAGCAGTTCCCAGGGGGCAACTAATGAAAAACTGTTTTTT.

The rearrangement uses TRBV10-3 and TRBJ2-3, with a tentative D call TRBD2 (6 bases). Germline V gene data show CDR1 as ENHRY and CDR2 as SYGVKD. The length of the CDR3 is 15 residues. V was trimmed by 2 bases and J by 3 bases, leaving 12 bases between them. CDR3 in amino acids: CAISEGGDGTDTQYF. The CDR3 nucleotides are TGTGCCATCAGTGAGGGAGGGGACGGAACAGATACGCAGTATTTT.

V and J are TRBV5-6 and TRBJ1-1; 9 nucleotides align to TRBD1. CDR1 and CDR2 (germline): SGHDT, YYEEEE. V lost 4 bases to trimming and J lost 1 base; unmatched junction nucleotides: 8. The CDR3 has 16 amino acids. This chain's CDR3 is CASSHGTGNRNTEAFF. In DNA, the CDR3 is TGTGCCAGCAGCCACGGGACAGGGAATCGGAACACTGAAGCTTTCTTT.